A single sample is the source of the 10 T cell receptor beta chains below, sequenced in a study of monozygotic twins with inflammatory bowel disease. Following a re-call of the 5' RACE reads, TCRdb has one entry per CDR3 protein and lacks DNA. Found here are a few hundred thousand distinct CDR3 sequences; the top ten clones hold just over 2.5%. The specimen sequenced was blood. The receptors derive from a human donor with ulcerative colitis or Crohn's disease, or a healthy co-twin of an affected twin (not recorded which).

The gene calls are TRBV12-3 or TRBV12-4 and TRBJ2-1; TCRdb gives TRBD1 as the D gene, but with no DNA this cannot be confirmed. The CDR3 extends over 15 amino acids. The CDR3: CASTLHGTGNNEQFF.

The CDR3 is CAWSPRVANTGELFF. The chain has TRBV30 and TRBJ2-2. Germline V gene data show CDR1 as GTSNPN and CDR2 as SVGIG (reference sequence). This CDR3 is 15 amino acids long.

The V gene is TRBV5-4, the J gene TRBJ2-3; the D call of TRBD2 rests on TCRdb alone, since no DNA is present to check it. CDR3 size: 17 residues. Germline CDR1 and CDR2: SGHNT and YYREEE (reference sequence). The chain's CDR3 is CASSSPVGLASTDTQYF.

This rearrangement joins TRBV30 to TRBJ2-6; TCRdb names TRBD1, which stays unverified in the absence of DNA. CDR1 GTSNPN and CDR2 SVGIG come from the germline V gene (reference sequence). This CDR3 region has 16 residues. The CDR3 here is CAWGQGYSSGANVLTF.

J is TRBJ2-1 and V is TRBV6-5. The CDR3 is 15 amino acids. CDR1 MNHEY and CDR2 SVGAGI come from the germline V gene. CDR3 protein: CASSYLHTEGNEQFF.

The CDR3 protein is CAAGGTRYEQYF. The rearrangement uses TRBV7-9 and TRBJ2-7; TCRdb's D call of TRBD2 is untestable without DNA. The CDR3 loop spans 12 amino acids. Germline V gives CDR1 SEHNR, CDR2 FQNEAQ (reference sequence). Variable domain in full (rest from reference TRBV7-9 and TRBJ2-7): DTGVSQNPRHKITKRGQNVTFRCDPISEHNRLYWYRQTLGQGPEFLTYFQNEAQLEKSRLLSDRFSAERPKGSFSTLEIQRTEQGDSAMYLCAAGGTRYEQYFGPGTRLTVT.

The gene calls are TRBV5-1 and TRBJ2-4. The CDR3 extends over 13 amino acids. Germline V gene data show CDR1 as SGHRS and CDR2 as YFSETQ. The CDR3 reads CASRNEGSDIQYF.

The rearrangement joins TRBV27 to TRBJ2-2; the D call from TCRdb, TRBD1, cannot be confirmed without DNA. Germline CDR1 and CDR2: MNHEY and SMNVEV (reference sequence). The CDR3 runs to 16 residues. The CDR3 reads CASSLFGGPGTGELFF.

This chain connects TRBV5-1 to TRBJ2-2; the TCRdb D gene call, TRBD2, has no DNA to confirm it. The CDR3 is made up of 16 amino acids. Germline loops: CDR1 SGHRS, CDR2 YFSETQ. The CDR3 sequence: CASSLRGGAGTGELFF. Full variable domain (missing parts from reference TRBV5-1 and TRBJ2-2): KAGVTQTPRYLIKTRGQQVTLSCSPISGHRSVSWYQQTPGQGLQFLFEYFSETQRNKGNFPGRFSGRQFSNSRSEMNVSTLELGDSALYLCASSLRGGAGTGELFFGEGSRLTVL.

The V call is TRBV7-2, the J call TRBJ1-6. CDR1 is SGHTA and CDR2 is FQGNSA in the germline V gene. CDR3 size: 13 residues. The CDR3 spells CANSSLTASPLHF.